These 20 T cell receptor beta chains originate from one sample sequenced in a study of spatial heterogeneity in lung cancer. TCRdb ran MiXCR on the 5' RACE reads and lists one entry per CDR3 protein. The table shows about 100,000 distinct CDR3 sequences, with around 4.3% occurring only once. The time point was: sample taken at primary tumor resection. No antigens are known for them. Notes on the study in general: For expanded intratumoral alpha and beta TCRs, counts tracked tumor mutation counts.

This sample comprised lung tumor tissue, obtained at surgery. Receptors were obtained from a male donor with early-stage non-small cell lung cancer.

Ten or more counts support this clonotype. J is TRBJ1-1 and V is TRBV27, with D hard to call. With 5 bases removed from V and 3 bases from J, the gap between germline ends came to 10 bases. CDR3 size: 13 residues. CDR1 and CDR2 (germline): MNHEY, SMNVEV (reference sequence). CDR3 loop: CASSALGHTEAFF. The CDR3 region has the DNA TGTGCCAGCAGTGCCCTTGGACACACTGAAGCTTTCTTT.

V gene TRBV20-1 combines with J gene TRBJ2-2; weak D call: TRBD2 (5 bases). This CDR3 is built from 13 residues. The germline V and J ends were trimmed by 6 bases and 5 bases, with 13 bases remaining between them. Germline lookup yields CDR1 DFQATT and CDR2 SNEGSKA (reference sequence). CDR3 DNA sequence: TGCAGTGCCGAAGAGCGGTGGACCGGGGAGCTGTTTTTT. It is translated as CSAEERWTGELFF.

This clonotype was counted ten times or more. The rearrangement links TRBV28 to TRBJ2-7, with no clear D. The germline gives CDR1 MDHEN, CDR2 SYDVKM. V dropped 8 bases and J dropped 0 bases, with 14 bases sitting between them. The CDR3 length is 14 residues. Here the CDR3 DNA reads TGTGCCAGCGACGGAAGGCCGAACTCCTACGAGCAGTACTTC. This encodes CASDGRPNSYEQYF.

The table lists this clonotype with many counts. The V call is TRBV27, the J call TRBJ2-7; 9 bases align to TRBD2. V trimming: 7 bases; J trimming: 7 bases; junction bases outside the gene matches: 11. CDR3 length: 14 amino acids. The germline CDR1 and CDR2 sequences are MNHEY and SMNVEV (reference sequence). CDR3 residues: CASTRAGGYKEQYF. DNA of the CDR3: TGTGCCAGCACCCGAGCGGGAGGCTATAAAGAGCAGTACTTC.

This clonotype was detected ten times or more. The chain combines TRBV20-1 with TRBJ2-7; D gene unclear. Trimming cost V 3 bases and J 7 bases, with 16 bases left between them. Germline loops: CDR1 DFQATT, CDR2 SNEGSKA (reference sequence). This CDR3 region has 13 residues. The CDR3 nucleotides are TGCAGTGCTAGTGACCTCGAACTGGGGGAGCAGTACTTC. Translation: CSASDLELGEQYF.

There are many counts of this clonotype. The chain carries TRBV11-1 and TRBJ2-1; the D is unclear. The V gene's germline CDR1 is SGHAT and CDR2 FQDESV (reference sequence). V dropped 5 bases and J dropped 2 bases, with 13 bases sitting between them. This CDR3 spans 15 amino acids. The CDR3 nucleotides read TGTGCCAGCAGCATAGTATCCGGACCCTACAATGAGCAGTTCTTC. Its translation is CASSIVSGPYNEQFF.

This clonotype showed up many times. The rearrangement uses TRBV6-6 and TRBJ1-5; D uncertain. Germline V gene lookup returns CDR1 MNHNY and CDR2 SVGAGI (reference sequence). Trimming removed 7 bases from V and 4 bases from J, with 14 bases in between. This CDR3 is built from 14 residues. CDR3 region: CASTWRGFNQPQHF. CDR3 coding DNA: TGTGCCAGCACCTGGCGCGGTTTTAATCAGCCCCAGCATTTT.

This clonotype came up many times. V and J are TRBV28 and TRBJ1-2, with D perhaps matching TRBD1 (6 bases). This CDR3 has 14 residues. The ends were cut back, 5 bases at V and 2 bases at J, with 12 bases in the middle. Per germline, CDR1 MDHEN and CDR2 SYDVKM. CDR3 coding DNA: TGTGCCAGCAGTGAACAGGGACCCAACTATGGCTACACCTTC. This translates into CASSEQGPNYGYTF.

This clonotype turned up a few times. The rearrangement uses TRBV29-1 and TRBJ2-3; 11 bases align to TRBD2. V was clipped by 5 bases and J by 2 bases; unmatched bases: 9. Per germline, CDR1 SQVTM and CDR2 ANQGSEA. The length of the CDR3 is 16 residues. The CDR3 spells CSVRRGTSGITDTQYF. CDR3 coding DNA: TGCAGCGTTCGGAGAGGGACTAGCGGAATCACAGATACGCAGTATTTT.

This clonotype was counted only a few times. The gene calls are TRBV27 and TRBJ1-1; D is uncertain. Looked up from germline, CDR1 is MNHEY and CDR2 is SMNVEV (reference sequence). The CDR3 runs to 17 residues. Between the trimmed V and J ends, which lost 3 bases and 1 base, there was a span of 18 bases. The CDR3 loop is CASSFSPPADRNTEAFF. CDR3 nucleotides: TGTGCCAGCAGTTTCTCACCCCCCGCGGACCGGAACACTGAAGCTTTCTTT.

This clonotype has at least ten counts. V and J are TRBV5-1 and TRBJ2-3, with D possibly matching TRBD2 (5 bases). This CDR3 has 15 residues. V was cut by 6 bases and J by 2 bases, with 16 bases left in between. CDR1 and CDR2 from the germline V gene are SGHRS and YFSETQ. CDR3 loop: CASTLYGDLTDTQYF. As DNA, the CDR3 is TGCGCCAGCACTCTGTACGGGGATCTCACAGATACGCAGTATTTT.

This clonotype was observed a few times. J is TRBJ2-1 and V is TRBV20-1, with D possibly being TRBD1 (7 bases). The germline V gene encodes CDR1 DFQATT and CDR2 SNEGSKA (reference sequence). The V end lost 3 bases, the J end lost 3 bases, and 15 bases lay between the germline ends. The CDR3 loop spans 15 amino acids. The CDR3 loop is CSARASGGGYNEQFF. The CDR3 DNA follows: TGCAGTGCTAGGGCCTCAGGGGGAGGCTACAATGAGCAGTTCTTC.

This clonotype was seen ten or more times. The chain employs TRBV11-2 and TRBJ2-5, with 8 bases aligning to TRBD2. Trimming cost V 3 bases and J 1 base; bases outside gene matches: 13. The CDR3 consists of 18 residues. Germline CDR1 reads SGHAT; CDR2 reads FQNNGV. The CDR3 DNA follows: TGTGCCAGCAGCTTCCGTCCCAGGGTAGCGGGATTCCAAGAGACCCAGTACTTC. Encoded protein: CASSFRPRVAGFQETQYF.

This clonotype has a count of ten or more. CDR3 DNA: TGTGCCAGCAGCTTGGCTAGCGGGAGGGATGAGCAGTTCTTC. This sequence encodes CASSLASGRDEQFF. The V and J genes are TRBV7-2 and TRBJ2-1, with 12 bases fitting TRBD2. Germline V gives CDR1 SGHTA, CDR2 FQGNSA. Trimming took 3 bases from V and 8 from J; bases not matched to a gene: 2. CDR3 size: 14 residues.

This clonotype was counted at least ten times. The chain recombines TRBV5-4 with TRBJ1-1; 7 bases fit TRBD1. This CDR3 region has 13 residues. With V trimmed by 4 bases and J by 8 bases, 8 bases remained unmatched. CDR1 is SGHNT, CDR2 YYREEE, per germline (reference sequence). The CDR3 nucleotides are TGTGCCAGCAGCCAGAACCGGGACAGCGAAGCTTTCTTT. Translation gives CASSQNRDSEAFF.

At least ten counts were recorded for this clonotype. The chain combines TRBV7-6 with TRBJ2-5; weak D call: TRBD1 (6 bases). Germline V gene data show CDR1 as SGHVS and CDR2 as FNYEAQ. This CDR3 region has 14 residues. The germline V and J ends were trimmed by 1 base and 5 bases, with 11 bases remaining between them. The CDR3 DNA reads TGTGCCAGCAGCTTAGTGCACAGGGAGGAGACCCAGTACTTC. It is translated as CASSLVHREETQYF.

This clonotype turned up a few times. The J gene is TRBJ2-1, the V gene TRBV2; 7 bases fit TRBD1. Germline V CDR1 and CDR2: SNHLY, FYNNEI. V was clipped by 8 bases and J by 10 bases; unmatched bases: 2. The CDR3 has 10 amino acids. The CDR3 sequence is CASLGGEQFF. Here the CDR3 DNA reads TGTGCCAGCTTAGGGGGCGAGCAGTTCTTC.

This clonotype was counted at least ten times. The CDR3, as DNA: TGTGCTAGTGGTCCGGCGACAGCCGCGAACACCGGGGAGCTGTTTTTT. It yields the protein CASGPATAANTGELFF. V and J are TRBV12-5 and TRBJ2-2, with D possibly matching TRBD1 (5 bases). With 5 bases removed from V and 0 bases from J, the gap between germline ends came to 13 bases. Germline V gene sequence: CDR1 LGHNT, CDR2 FRNRAP. CDR3 length: 16 amino acids.

The rearrangement joins TRBV6-1 to TRBJ2-7; TRBD2 agrees at 15 bases. The CDR3 runs to 14 residues. CDR1 MNHNS and CDR2 SASEGT come from the germline V gene. The ends lost 6 bases at V and 4 bases at J; junction bases unmatched: 1. As DNA, the CDR3 is TGTGCCAGCAGGGGGACTAGCGGGAGGTACGAGCAGTACTTC. Translating gives CASRGTSGRYEQYF.

This clonotype occurred many times. The V call is TRBV18, the J call TRBJ1-1; the D is unclear. Germline V gene sequence: CDR1 KGHSH, CDR2 LQKENI. The V end was cut by 3 bases, the J end by 3 bases, with 11 bases between. CDR3 length equals 14 residues. The CDR3 DNA sequence: TGTGCCAGCTCACCCGGTTTACAAGACACTGAAGCTTTCTTT. It yields the protein CASSPGLQDTEAFF.